The 8 T cell receptor beta chains below all came from one sample that was sequenced in a study of blood T cells in healthy people across ages. Primers used in a second PCR of roughly 6 to 11 cycles were a sample-barcoded 5' primer and a J-beta primer mix. TCRdb re-called the 5' RACE reads through MiXCR, storing one row per CDR3 protein. The profile covers about 570,000 distinct CDR3 sequences, with around a quarter appearing a single time and approximately 4% taken by the ten largest. These data also formed part of another study, on T cells of mothers and their children.

Material: blood. The receptors stem from a boy aged 2 to 10 in good health.

The chain recombines TRBV5-1 with TRBJ2-5, with TRBD1 as a possible D gene (6 bases). The closer fit of TRBJ2-1 to the DNA end suggests the J call may be wrong. Germline loops: CDR1 SGHRS, CDR2 YFSETQ. The CDR3 spans 17 residues. DNA of the CDR3: TGCGCCAGCAGCTTGGAACAGGGCCAGGGTAGATACAATGAGCAGTTCTTC. It is translated as CASSLEQGQGRYNEQFF.

V is TRBV7-9 and J is TRBJ2-7; no definite D call. Germline CDR1 is SEHNR and CDR2 is FQNEAQ (reference sequence). Deletions cut 2 bases from V and 2 bases from J, with 16 bases between. This CDR3 has 16 amino acids. CDR3 sequence (DNA): TGTGCCAGCAGCTTAACGTTGGCAGGCTTCACCTACGAGCAGTACTTC. It specifies CASSLTLAGFTYEQYF.

The V call is TRBV20-1, the J call TRBJ2-3; 7 nucleotides match TRBD2. J lost 0 bases, V lost 3 bases, and 9 bases had no gene match. This CDR3 comprises 16 residues. Germline V CDR1 and CDR2: DFQATT, SNEGSKA (reference sequence). The CDR3 loop is CSASNLAVASTDTQYF. Written as DNA, the CDR3 is TGCAGTGCTAGTAATCTAGCGGTAGCTAGCACAGATACGCAGTATTTT.

In this sample, this clonotype turned up a few times. The chain joins TRBV9 to TRBJ2-5; D uncertain. The V gene lost 6 bases and the J gene lost 4 bases, with 7 bases spanning the gap. The V gene's germline CDR1 is SGDLS and CDR2 YYNGEE. This CDR3 comprises 11 residues. CDR3 protein: CASIIIETQYF. For the CDR3, the DNA is TGTGCCAGCATCATAATAGAGACCCAGTACTTC.

The chain links TRBV19 to TRBJ2-1; D not certain. The CDR3 length is 15 residues. Germline V gene sequence: CDR1 LNHDA, CDR2 SQIVND (reference sequence). The V end lost 6 bases, the J end lost 0 bases, and 12 bases lay between the germline ends. The CDR3 DNA follows: TGTGCCAGTAGCACGGAAGTGGGCTCCTACAATGAGCAGTTCTTC. As protein: CASSTEVGSYNEQFF. The full variable domain, with the rest looked up from reference TRBV19 and TRBJ2-1, is DGGITQSPKYLFRKEGQNVTLSCEQNLNHDAMYWYRQDPGQGLRLIYYSQIVNDFQKGDIAEGYSVSREKKESFPLTVTSAQKNPTAFYLCASSTEVGSYNEQFFGPGTRLTVL.

V is TRBV7-3 and J is TRBJ2-3; D not resolved. This CDR3 comprises 16 residues. The ends were cut back, 2 bases at V and 3 bases at J, with 15 bases in the middle. Germline V gene data show CDR1 as SGHTA and CDR2 as FQGTGA. CDR3 nucleotides: TGTGCCAGCAGCTTAGGTGGCGGAGTTGGAACAGATACGCAGTATTTT. This encodes CASSLGGGVGTDTQYF.

The V and J genes are TRBV20-1 and TRBJ1-4; TRBD1 is a possible D gene (5 bases). The CDR3 has 13 residues. With 3 bases removed from V and 8 bases from J, the gap between germline ends came to 13 bases. Per the germline V gene, CDR1 is DFQATT and CDR2 is SNEGSKA (reference sequence). CDR3 amino acids: CSASLAGHEKLFF. Written as DNA, the CDR3 is TGCAGTGCTAGTCTGGCAGGGCACGAAAAACTGTTTTTT.

The sample holds a few counts of this clonotype. CDR3 sequence reads: CASSEEGLAGFSYNEQFF. CDR3 nucleotide sequence: TGTGCCAGCAGCGAGGAGGGGCTAGCGGGCTTCTCCTACAATGAGCAGTTCTTC. The chain joins TRBV2 to TRBJ2-1; 8 bases map to TRBD2. The junction had 13 bases not matched to a gene; V was cut back by 6 bases and J by 0 bases. The length of the CDR3 is 18 residues. The V gene's germline CDR1 is SNHLY and CDR2 FYNNEI.